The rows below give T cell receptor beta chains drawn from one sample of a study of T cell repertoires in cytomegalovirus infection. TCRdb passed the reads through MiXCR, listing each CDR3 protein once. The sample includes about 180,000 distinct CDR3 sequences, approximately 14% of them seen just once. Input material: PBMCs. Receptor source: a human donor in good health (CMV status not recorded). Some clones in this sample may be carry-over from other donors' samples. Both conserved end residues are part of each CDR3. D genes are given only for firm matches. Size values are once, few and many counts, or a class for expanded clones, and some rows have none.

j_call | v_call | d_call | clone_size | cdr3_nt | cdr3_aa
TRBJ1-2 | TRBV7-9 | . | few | TGTGCCAGCAGCTTAGGGGAGGGACAAGATGGCTACACCTTC | CASSLGEGQDGYTF
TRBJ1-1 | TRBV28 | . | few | TGTGCCAGCAGTCGGACAGCTATGAACACTGAAGCTTTCTTT | CASSRTAMNTEAFF
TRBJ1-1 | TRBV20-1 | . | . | TGCAGTGCTAGTCAACCTCCCGTAGCTTTCTTT | CSASQPPVAFF
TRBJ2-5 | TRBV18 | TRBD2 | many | TGTGCCAGCTCACCTTTGACTAGCCACAGCGAGACCCAGTACTTC | CASSPLTSHSETQYF
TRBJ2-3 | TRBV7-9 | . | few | TGTGCCAGCAGCCCGACAGGTTCTAGCACAGATACGCAGTATTTT | CASSPTGSSTDTQYF
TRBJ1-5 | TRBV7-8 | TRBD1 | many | TGTGCCAGCAGCTCCCGGGACAGGGTTCGGCCCCAGCATTTT | CASSSRDRVRPQHF
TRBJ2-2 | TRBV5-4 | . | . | TGTGCCAGCAGCTTGGGAGGAAAGGTTAATATCGCCGGGGAGCTGTTTTTT | CASSLGGKVNIAGELFF
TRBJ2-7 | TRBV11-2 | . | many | TGTGCCAGCAGCTTCCAAATGGGGGCCCTACGCTACGAGCAGTACTTC | CASSFQMGALRYEQYF
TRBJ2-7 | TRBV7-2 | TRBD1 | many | TGTGCCAGCAGCTTAGGGGACAGGGGCTACGAGCAGTACTTC | CASSLGDRGYEQYF
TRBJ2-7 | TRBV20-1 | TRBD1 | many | TGCAGTGCTAGCGGACAGGGCAGCAACATTGTGGGGACAGGGGGCGAGCAGTACTTC | CSASGQGSNIVGTGGEQYF
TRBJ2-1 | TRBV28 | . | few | TGTGCCAGCAGGCTGGGGGGAACTGAGCAGTTCTTC | CASRLGGTEQFF
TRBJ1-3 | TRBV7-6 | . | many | TGTGCCAGCAGCTTAGCGCGTGTAGGCTCTGGAAACACCATATATTTT | CASSLARVGSGNTIYF
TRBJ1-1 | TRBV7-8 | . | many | TGTGCCAGCAGCGCACACGGTGGAAGAGCTGAAGCTTTCTTT | CASSAHGGRAEAFF
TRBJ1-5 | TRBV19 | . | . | TGTGCCAGTAGTCCGGGGGAGGGGAACAATCAGCCCCAGCATTTT | CASSPGEGNNQPQHF
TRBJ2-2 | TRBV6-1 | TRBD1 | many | TGTGCCAGCAGTGAAAGGATCGGGACAGGGCTGACCGGGGAGCTGTTTTTT | CASSERIGTGLTGELFF
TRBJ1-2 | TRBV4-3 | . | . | TGCGCCAGCAGCCAAGGAGGGGAGTGGGGCGCTGGCTACACCTTC | CASSQGGEWGAGYTF
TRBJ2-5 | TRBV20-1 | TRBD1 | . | TGCAGTGCTAGAAATGACAGGGGCCAAGAGACCCAGTACTTC | CSARNDRGQETQYF
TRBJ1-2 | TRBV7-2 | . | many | TGTGCCAGCAGCTTAGCCACAGCAGGCCCCTATGGCTACACCTTC | CASSLATAGPYGYTF
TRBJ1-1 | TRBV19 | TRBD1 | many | TGTGCCAGTAGGCCGGAGACAGGGGGCACTGAAGCTTTCTTT | CASRPETGGTEAFF
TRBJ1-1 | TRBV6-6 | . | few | TGTGCCAGCAGTTACACGTCTGAAGCTTTCTTT | CASSYTSEAFF
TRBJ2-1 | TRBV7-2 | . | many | TGTGCCAGCAGCTTCGGCGCCAGCTCCTACAATGAGCAGTTCTTC | CASSFGASSYNEQFF
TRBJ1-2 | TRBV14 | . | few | TGTGCCAGCAGCCAAGAAGAGCGTGGCGGGGTTCATCCAGGCTACACCTTC | CASSQEERGGVHPGYTF
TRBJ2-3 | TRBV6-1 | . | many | TGTGCCAGCAGTTCCCGACAGATTCCTAGCACAGATACGCAGTATTTT | CASSSRQIPSTDTQYF
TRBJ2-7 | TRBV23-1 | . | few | TGCGCCAGGAACTACAGGGCGTGCTACGAGCAGTACTTC | CARNYRACYEQYF
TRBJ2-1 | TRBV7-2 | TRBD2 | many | TGTGCCAGCACGCGGGGGAATGAGCAGTTCTTC | CASTRGNEQFF
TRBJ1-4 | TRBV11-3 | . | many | TGTGCCAGCACCCGAGGGGGAACTAATGAAAAACTGTTTTTT | CASTRGGTNEKLFF
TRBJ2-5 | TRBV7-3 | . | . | TGTGCCAGCAGCCATAGTGGGGGCACCCAAGAGACCCAGTACTTC | CASSHSGGTQETQYF
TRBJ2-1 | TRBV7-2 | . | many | TGTGCCAGCAGCTTAGTCGTTTCAGGGGACTCCTACAATGAGCAGTTCTTC | CASSLVVSGDSYNEQFF
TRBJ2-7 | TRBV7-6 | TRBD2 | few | TGTGCCAGCAGCCTAACTAGCGGGAGCTTGTACGAGCAGTACTTC | CASSLTSGSLYEQYF
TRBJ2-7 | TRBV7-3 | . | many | TGTGCCAGCAGCCCGGGGGGGACAGGGTCCGCCTACGAGCAGTACTTC | CASSPGGTGSAYEQYF
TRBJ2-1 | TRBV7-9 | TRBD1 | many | TGTGCCAGCAGCTTAGGACACAGGGGTGCCTACAATGAGCAGTTCTTC | CASSLGHRGAYNEQFF
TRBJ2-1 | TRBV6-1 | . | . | TGTGCCAGCAGTTCGAGGGGGGGGGGGCTAAATGAGCAGTTCTTC | CASSSRGGGLNEQFF
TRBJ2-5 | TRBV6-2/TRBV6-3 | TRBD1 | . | TGTGCCAGCAGCTTTCCGGGACAGTTAAGACAAGAGACCCAGTACTTC | CASSFPGQLRQETQYF
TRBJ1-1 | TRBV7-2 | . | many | TGTGCCAGCAGCCGGGGGGGGGCGAAAAAGAACACTGAAGCTTTCTTT | CASSRGGAKKNTEAFF
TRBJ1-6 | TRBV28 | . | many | TGTGCCAGCAGAACAGGGAATTCACCCCTCCACTTT | CASRTGNSPLHF
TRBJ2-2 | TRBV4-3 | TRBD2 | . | TGCGCCAGCAGACAGATTGGGGGGGACACCGGGGAGCTGTTTTTT | CASRQIGGDTGELFF
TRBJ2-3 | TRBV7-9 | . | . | TGTGCCGCCGTCCCGGTGAGCACAGATACGCAGTATTTT | CAAVPVSTDTQYF
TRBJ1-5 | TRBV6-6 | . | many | TGTGCCAGCAGTTACTCGACGGGGAGTCGTAGCAATCAGCCCCAGCATTTT | CASSYSTGSRSNQPQHF
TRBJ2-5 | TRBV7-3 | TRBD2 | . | TGTGCCAGCAGTAGCGGGAGTACTGAGACCCAGTACTTC | CASSSGSTETQYF
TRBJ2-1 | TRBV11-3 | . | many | TGTGCCAGCAGCTGGGACTCCAGCTCCTACAATGAGCAGTTCTTC | CASSWDSSSYNEQFF
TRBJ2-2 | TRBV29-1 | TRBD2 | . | TGCAGCGTTGAGCGACTAGCTGTAGCAGGCACCGGGGAGCTGTTTTTT | CSVERLAVAGTGELFF
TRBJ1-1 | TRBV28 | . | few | TGTGCCAGCACTCAGTGGACGGACACTGAAGCTTTCTTT | CASTQWTDTEAFF